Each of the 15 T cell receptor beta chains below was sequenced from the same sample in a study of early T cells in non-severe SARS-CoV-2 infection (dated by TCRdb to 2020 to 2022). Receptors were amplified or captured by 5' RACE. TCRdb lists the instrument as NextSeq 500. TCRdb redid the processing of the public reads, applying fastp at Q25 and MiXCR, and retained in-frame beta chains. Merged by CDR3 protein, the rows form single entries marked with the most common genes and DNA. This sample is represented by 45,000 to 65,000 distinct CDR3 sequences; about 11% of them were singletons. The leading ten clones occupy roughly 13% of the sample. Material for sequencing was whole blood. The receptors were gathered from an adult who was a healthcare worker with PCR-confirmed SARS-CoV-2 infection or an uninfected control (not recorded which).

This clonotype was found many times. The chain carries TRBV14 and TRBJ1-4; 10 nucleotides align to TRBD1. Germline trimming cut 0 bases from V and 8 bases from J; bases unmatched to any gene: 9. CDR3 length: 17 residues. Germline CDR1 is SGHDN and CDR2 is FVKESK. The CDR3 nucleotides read TGTGCCAGCAGCCAAGATTCTTGGACAGGGGGTAAAGAAAAACTGTTTTTT. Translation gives CASSQDSWTGGKEKLFF.

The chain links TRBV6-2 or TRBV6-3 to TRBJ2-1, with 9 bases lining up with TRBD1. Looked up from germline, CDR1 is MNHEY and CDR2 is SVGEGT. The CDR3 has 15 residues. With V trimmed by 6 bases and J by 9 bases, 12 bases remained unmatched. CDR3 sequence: CASRNRDRDTSEQFF. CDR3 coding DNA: TGTGCCAGCAGAAACCGGGACAGGGATACATCTGAGCAGTTCTTC.

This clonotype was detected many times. The CDR3: CASSLVYGACCTDTQYF. In DNA form, the CDR3 reads TGTGCCAGCAGCTTAGTCTATGGGGCATGTTGCACAGATACGCAGTATTTT. The rearrangement joins TRBV7-9 to TRBJ2-3; a possible D gene is TRBD1 (5 bases). Per germline, CDR1 SEHNR and CDR2 FQNEAQ (reference sequence). This CDR3 spans 17 amino acids. V shed 1 base and J shed 1 base, with 15 bases lying between them.

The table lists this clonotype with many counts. This CDR3 is CASSPPSDRDSPLHF. The CDR3 DNA reads TGTGCCAGCAGCCCCCCATCCGACAGGGATTCACCCCTCCACTTT. This sequence joins TRBV11-2 and TRBJ1-6; TRBD1 agrees at 7 bases. This CDR3 region has 15 residues. V trimming: 5 bases; J trimming: 8 bases; junction bases outside the gene matches: 9. Germline V lookup: CDR1 SGHAT, CDR2 FQNNGV.

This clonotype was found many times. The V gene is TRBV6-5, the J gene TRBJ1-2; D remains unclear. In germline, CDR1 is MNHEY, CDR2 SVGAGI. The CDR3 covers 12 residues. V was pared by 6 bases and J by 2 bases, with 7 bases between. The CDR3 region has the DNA TGTGCCAGCAGGGGAGACAACTATGGCTACACCTTC. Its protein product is CASRGDNYGYTF.

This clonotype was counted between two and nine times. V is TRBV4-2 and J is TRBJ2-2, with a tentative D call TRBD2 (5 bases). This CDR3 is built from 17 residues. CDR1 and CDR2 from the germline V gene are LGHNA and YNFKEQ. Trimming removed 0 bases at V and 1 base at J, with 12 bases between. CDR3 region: CASSQEVRAKNTGELFF. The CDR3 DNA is TGTGCCAGCAGCCAAGAAGTGCGGGCAAAGAACACCGGGGAGCTGTTTTTT.

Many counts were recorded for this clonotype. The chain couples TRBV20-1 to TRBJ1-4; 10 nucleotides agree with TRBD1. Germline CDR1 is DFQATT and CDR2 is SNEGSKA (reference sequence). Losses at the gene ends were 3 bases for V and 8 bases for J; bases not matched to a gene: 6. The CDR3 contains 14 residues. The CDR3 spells CSASPGTGDEKLFF. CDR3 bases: TGCAGTGCTAGCCCCGGGACAGGGGACGAAAAACTGTTTTTT.

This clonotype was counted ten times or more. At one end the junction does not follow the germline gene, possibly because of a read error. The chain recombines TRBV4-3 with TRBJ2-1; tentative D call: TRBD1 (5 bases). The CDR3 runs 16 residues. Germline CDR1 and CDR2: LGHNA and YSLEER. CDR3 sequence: CASSQIEGAPYNEQFF. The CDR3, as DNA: TGCGCCAGCAGCCAGATCGAAGGGGCCCCCTACAATGAACAGTTCTTC.

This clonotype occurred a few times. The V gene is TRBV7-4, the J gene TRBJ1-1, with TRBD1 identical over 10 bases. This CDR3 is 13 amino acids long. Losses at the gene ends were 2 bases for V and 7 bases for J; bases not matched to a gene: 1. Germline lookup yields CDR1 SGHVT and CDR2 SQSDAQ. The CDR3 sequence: CASSLRTGGEAFF. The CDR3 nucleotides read TGTGCCAGCAGCTTAAGGACAGGGGGTGAAGCTTTCTTT.

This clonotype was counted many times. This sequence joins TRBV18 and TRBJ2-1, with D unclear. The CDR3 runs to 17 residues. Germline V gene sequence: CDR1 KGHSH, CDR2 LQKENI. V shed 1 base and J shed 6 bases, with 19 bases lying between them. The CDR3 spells CASSPRLESFYLNEQFF. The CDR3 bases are TGTGCCAGCTCACCACGGTTAGAGTCCTTTTACCTCAATGAGCAGTTCTTC.

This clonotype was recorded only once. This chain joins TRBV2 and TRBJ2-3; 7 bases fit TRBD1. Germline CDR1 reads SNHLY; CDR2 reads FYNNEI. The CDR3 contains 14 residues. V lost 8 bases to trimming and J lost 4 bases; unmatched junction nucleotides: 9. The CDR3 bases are TGTGCCAGCCCCCGAGACAGGGACGCAGATACGCAGTATTTT. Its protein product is CASPRDRDADTQYF.

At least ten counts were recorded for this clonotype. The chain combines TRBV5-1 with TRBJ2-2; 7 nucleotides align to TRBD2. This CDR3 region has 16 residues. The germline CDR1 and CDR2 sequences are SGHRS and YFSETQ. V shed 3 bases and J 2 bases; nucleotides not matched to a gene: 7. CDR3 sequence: CASSSQTSRNTGELFF. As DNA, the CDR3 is TGCGCCAGCAGCTCCCAGACTAGCCGTAACACCGGGGAGCTGTTTTTT.

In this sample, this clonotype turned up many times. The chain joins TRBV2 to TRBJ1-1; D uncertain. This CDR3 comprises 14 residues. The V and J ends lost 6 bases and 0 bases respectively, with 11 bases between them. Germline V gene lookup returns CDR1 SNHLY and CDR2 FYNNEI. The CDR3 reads CASSLNTVNTEAFF. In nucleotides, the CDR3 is TGTGCCAGCAGCCTGAATACCGTGAACACTGAAGCTTTCTTT.

The CDR3 reads CASSFMPSTDTQYF. CDR3 nucleotides: TGTGCCAGCAGTTTTATGCCTAGCACAGATACGCAGTATTTT. This chain connects TRBV28 to TRBJ2-3; D is undetermined. The V end was cut by 3 bases, the J end by 0 bases, with 7 bases between. The CDR3 spans 14 residues. Germline V gene sequence: CDR1 MDHEN, CDR2 SYDVKM.

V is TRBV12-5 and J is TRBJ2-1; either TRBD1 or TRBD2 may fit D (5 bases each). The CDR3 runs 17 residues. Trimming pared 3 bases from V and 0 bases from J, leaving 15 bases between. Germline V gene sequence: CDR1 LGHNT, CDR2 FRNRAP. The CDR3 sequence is CASGLSPGPSSYNEQFF. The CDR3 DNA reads TGTGCTAGTGGTTTATCCCCGGGACCAAGCTCCTACAATGAGCAGTTCTTC.